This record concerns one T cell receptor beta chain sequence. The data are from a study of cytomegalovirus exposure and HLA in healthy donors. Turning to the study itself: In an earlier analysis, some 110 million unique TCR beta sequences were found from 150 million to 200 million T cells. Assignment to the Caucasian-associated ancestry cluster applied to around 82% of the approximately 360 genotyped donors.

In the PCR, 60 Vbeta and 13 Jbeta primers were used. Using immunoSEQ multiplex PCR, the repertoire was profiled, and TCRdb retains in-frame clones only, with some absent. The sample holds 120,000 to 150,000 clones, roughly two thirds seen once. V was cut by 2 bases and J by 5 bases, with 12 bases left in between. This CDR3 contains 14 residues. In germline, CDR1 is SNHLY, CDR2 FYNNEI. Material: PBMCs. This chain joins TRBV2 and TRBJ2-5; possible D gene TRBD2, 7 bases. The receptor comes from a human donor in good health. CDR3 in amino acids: CASSESGGRETQYF. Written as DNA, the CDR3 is TGTGCCAGCAGTGAATCGGGGGGCAGGGAGACCCAGTACTTC. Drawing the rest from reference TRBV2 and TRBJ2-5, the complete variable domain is EPEVTQTPSHQVTQMGQEVILRCVPISNHLYFYWYRQILGQKVEFLVSFYNNEISEKSEIFDDQFSVERPDGSNFTLKIRSTKLEDSAMYFCASSESGGRETQYFGPGTRLLVL.